The sequence of this T cell receptor beta chain was determined in a study of blood T cell repertoires in COVID-19. Study details: Sites in the United States, Italy and Spain provided acute and convalescent COVID-19 samples. PBMCs, B-cell-depleted T cells, or T cells were the source of the cDNA or gDNA that made up the material.

Trimming removed 3 bases from V and 1 base from J, with 6 bases in between. The CDR3 totals 13 residues. Source study methods: Nucleated cell counts were estimated from reference gene primer amplification. Using immunoSEQ multiplex PCR, the repertoire was profiled, and TCRdb retains in-frame clones only, with some absent. From that table come the V and J calls and clone size; the DNA was used to work out D and trimming. This sample has 250,000 to 350,000 clones, with roughly 90% found just once. Sequencing was performed on peripheral blood. The chain employs TRBV12-3 or TRBV12-4 and TRBJ1-1; D not certain. This TCR derives from a man aged 18 to 30 who had recovered from COVID-19. The CDR3 region has the DNA TGTGCCAGCAGTTTTGTGGCGAACACTGAAGCTTTCTTT. Its protein is CASSFVANTEAFF.